This T cell receptor beta chain appears in the sequencing data of a study of cytomegalovirus exposure and HLA in healthy donors (dated by TCRdb to 2015 to 2018). About the full investigation: According to an earlier analysis of a few hundred of the donors, 150 million to 200 million T cells yielded 117 million unique TCR beta sequences and around 280 Gb of sequence data. Roughly 300 gigabases of sequencing data and around 90 million unique TCR sequences made up an early release that covered approximately 650 HLA-typed donors. Among the approximately 430 genotyped donors, under 90% belonged to the genetic ancestry cluster associated with self-reported Caucasian donors. The aim of the study was to test whether cataloging public T cell receptors could identify signatures of past pathogen exposure. Using immunosequencing, the study profiled T cell repertoires from 640 or so subjects and related those repertoires to cytomegalovirus serostatus. A separate validation cohort of over 95 different subjects was used in addition to the approximately 640-subject first cohort. To predict cytomegalovirus infection status, the study combined high-throughput TCR immunosequencing, statistical association of individual TCRs with disease status, and machine learning. A later analysis re-analyzed previously published TCR beta repertoires from several hundred donors and added high-resolution HLA genotyping to study TCR occurrence patterns. In the later analysis, no new phenotypic data were used to find candidate immune exposures; instead, reliance was placed on TCR beta sequences and their occurrence across donors. An earlier analysis of 587 of the donors applied high-throughput TCR beta sequencing to assess whether each TCR beta V gene segment acted as functional or pseudogenic. Alongside the repertoire data, information on donor age, sex, ethnicity and CMV serostatus was compiled. A later genetic analysis used genome-wide SNP genotypes for about 65% of the roughly 700 donors, treating that subset as a discovery cohort. All discovery cohort repertoires had been generated on a single sequencing platform. HLA typing included class I and class II loci at four-digit resolution. The number of typed donors differed by locus: roughly 629-630 for A, B, C, DRB1 and DQB1; approximately 540 for DQA1; approximately 600 for DPA1; and about 450 for DPB1. Because of strong linkage in the cohort, five DR-DQ haplotypes were treated as single units for association and clustering. Among roughly 400 genotyped donors of the cohort, an average of about 220,000 unique TCR beta nucleotide sequences was sequenced per donor, of which 15% to 20% were non-productive. What the study reported, not specific to this receptor: In vitro tests confirmed that a few of the cytomegalovirus-associated TCR beta chains recognize cytomegalovirus antigens. Specific HLA alleles were associated with about 17,000 TCR beta sequences at a false discovery rate of 0.05 in a later analysis. Because counts were too low, some 17 rarely observed V segments, including chromosome 9 orphons, were left out of the earlier analysis of some 600 of the donors. The 87-base-pair reads could not distinguish some IMGT-functional V segments, including TRBV6-2 and TRBV6-3, so those segments were excluded. According to a later analysis, TCR association rates differed among HLA loci, with DRB1 alleles showing the most associated TCRs and HLA-C alleles showing the fewest. Because HLA typing was missing for some donors at each locus, association tests included only the typed subset. Correlated functional status among segregating V segments might reflect linkage disequilibrium, but an unknown experimental factor could not be ruled out. In both the original and validation cohorts, the classifier was reported to diagnose cytomegalovirus status with high specificity and sensitivity. Compared with equally common non-associated chains, HLA-associated TCR beta chains in a later analysis were more clonally expanded and had lower generation probabilities. A cluster of highly shared sequence variants was judged likely to represent a technical artifact of the sequencing pipeline. Immune exposure information for the cohort was limited to CMV serostatus. Roughly uniform sequencing depth across donors was assumed in presence/absence analyses, although this assumption may not hold. Only TCR beta chains were sequenced in this cohort, and the absence of alpha or paired-chain data limited detectable features. The authors suggested that the approach could potentially be extended to other disease states and immunological phenotypes. Broadly in line with IMGT annotations, most TCR beta V segments showed up in productive rearrangements about 90% or about 30% of the time in an earlier analysis of approximately 600 of the donors. According to a later analysis, parvovirus B19, influenza, CMV and Epstein-Barr virus appeared linked to several top co-occurrence clusters. In a later genetic analysis, a missense DCLRE1C variant was associated with V-gene and J-gene trimming of TCR beta chains, and the association was replicated in an independent cohort. A further reported finding was that TCR beta sequences accurately predicted the HLA-A and HLA-B alleles for most subjects in the first cohort. When HLA alleles, especially DR and DQ, strongly co-occurred, TCR associations were difficult to assign to individual alleles. A later genetic analysis reported fewer N-insertions in productive TCRs among donors in an Asian-associated ancestry cluster than the roughly 720-donor mean. The study listed approximately 150 TCR beta chains as associated with cytomegalovirus. In a later analysis, most CMV-associated TCR beta chains were found to appear HLA-restricted, with HLA associations seemingly driven largely by CMV exposure. Across donors, most TCR sequences were observed very rarely, whereas some public TCRs were present in many individuals.

For this clone: Its antigen has not been determined. No base-level quality is on record; no much larger clone is a single base apart.

Preparation of the library involved the immunoSEQ multiplex PCR assay. For the multiplex PCR, a mixture combining 60 forward primers for TCR Vbeta segments and 13 reverse primers for TCR Jbeta segments was used. The CDR3 region of rearranged TCR beta genes was amplified from genomic DNA by a multiplex PCR assay. Amplified TCR beta libraries were sequenced as 87-base-pair reads on the Illumina HiSeq System. The authors processed their data as follows. A later analysis counted tens of millions of unique TCR beta chains across the 650 to 800 repertoires, and about 10 million of these chains were shared by at least two donors. A nearest-neighbor algorithm error-corrected the raw reads and collapsed the reads into unique sequences, merging closely related sequences to remove PCR and sequencing errors. Alignment of CDR3 sequences to IMGT reference sequences was used to assign V, D and J gene segments. Each retained sequence needed at least a six-nucleotide match to both a V gene segment and a J gene segment. Rearrangements were called productive when the CDR3 lacked stop codons and stayed in frame with V and J; all others were non-productive. Following IMGT convention, CDR3 was defined as the stretch from the second conserved V-encoded cysteine to the conserved J-encoded phenylalanine. In an earlier analysis of approximately 500 of the donors, sequences lacking an unambiguous match to a single V gene segment were excluded. In an earlier analysis of a few hundred of the donors, V segments were called functional above 56.7% productive rearrangements and were called segregating when the between-donor standard deviation exceeded 5%. A statistical classification framework was developed to diagnose cytomegalovirus status using the catalog of TCR beta chain sequences. A later analysis assigned V and J genes by comparing TCR nucleotide sequences with IMGT/GENE-DB human TR gene sequences. Using the TCRdist pipeline, a later analysis assigned CDR3 sequences along with most-parsimonious VDJ recombination scenarios. A later analysis defined each TCR beta chain by its CDR3 amino acid sequence plus V-gene family, and excluded reads lacking a unique V-gene family. In a later analysis, around 650 highly shared, low-generation-probability nucleotide sequences were removed to address suspected cross-contamination and a sequencing artifact. In a later analysis, a clonal expansion index for each public chain was calculated from normalized within-repertoire ranks of inferred template counts. A later analysis computed generation probabilities with a VDJ recombination model fitted to out-of-frame rearrangements, and checked the results against IGoR. In a later analysis, TCR-TCR, TCR-HLA and TCR-CMV co-occurrence was scored with hypergeometric tests, and a repertoire-size bias correction was applied to TCR pairs. A later analysis estimated false discovery rates by permuting HLA or CMV assignments 20 times. In a later analysis, co-occurring TCRs were grouped using DBSCAN, and TCRdist sequence similarity was added for clustering within HLA-allele-positive subsets. For co-occurrence clustering, repertoires with fewer than 30,000 or more than 120,000 public chains were excluded, along with four or five repertoires with anomalous nucleotide sharing. TCRdb took over this immuneACCESS table, retaining in-frame rearrangements with V and J assigned. Such tables are incomplete; in checked studies, under half of the missing clones stem from an unresolved V gene, and the remainder is unexplained. V, J and clone size derive from that table, while D and trimming were established from the DNA sequence. Across this sample there are 200,000 to 250,000 clones, with 75% to 80% seen only once. The top ten clones comprise roughly 2% of the sample.

The CDR3 spans 16 residues, from the cysteine through the phenylalanine. The CDR3 DNA has 48 bases and is translated from base 1. In the germline V gene, CDR1 corresponds to LGHNA and CDR2 to YNFKEQ. V is reduced by 2 bases and J by 5 bases, leaving a spacing of 16 bases between them. The cohort comprised some 730 healthy bone marrow donors. Cohort members were all nominally healthy when sampled, although unrecorded immune exposures were likely present. The donor was CMV seronegative and was included in the group of hundreds of seronegative cohort members. Each donor provided a peripheral blood sample, and peripheral blood mononuclear cells were used for TCR beta sequencing. Genomic DNA extraction from the blood cell samples was performed with the Qiagen DNeasy Blood Extraction Kit.

The TCR originated in a young man in good health and CMV-seronegative. The sequenced sample consisted of PBMCs. Recombination linked TRBV4-2 to TRBJ2-1; matching of 7 bases hints at TRBD2 as the D gene. This receptor has the CDR3 CASSQFRGGEHNEQFF. The nucleotide sequence reads as follows: TGTGCCAGCAGCCAATTCAGAGGGGGGGAGCACAATGAGCAGTTCTTC.